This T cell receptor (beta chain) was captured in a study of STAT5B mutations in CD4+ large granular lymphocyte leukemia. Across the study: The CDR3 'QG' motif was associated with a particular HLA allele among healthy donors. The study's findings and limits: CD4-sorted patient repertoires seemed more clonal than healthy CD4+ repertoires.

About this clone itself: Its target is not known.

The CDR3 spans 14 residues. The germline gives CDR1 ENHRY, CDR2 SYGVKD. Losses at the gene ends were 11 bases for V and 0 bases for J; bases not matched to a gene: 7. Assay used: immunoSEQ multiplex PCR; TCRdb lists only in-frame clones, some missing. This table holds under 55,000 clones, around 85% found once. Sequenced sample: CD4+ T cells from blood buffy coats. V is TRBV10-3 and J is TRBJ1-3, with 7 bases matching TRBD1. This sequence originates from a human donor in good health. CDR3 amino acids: CAVRDSNSGNTIYF. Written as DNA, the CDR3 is TGTGCCGTTAGGGACAGCAACTCTGGAAACACCATATATTTT.